This is a list of T cell receptor beta chains from one sample in a study of control samples from healthy donors and cancer patients. Repertoires were generated with immunoSEQ multiplex PCR, while TCRdb's copy carries only in-frame clones and drops some. The data hold some 100,000 clones, with approximately 84% observed a single time. The source material was blood. The receptors stem from a woman between 45 and 60 years old in good health. The CDR3 runs from the conserved cysteine through the conserved F or W. The order of the fields is J gene, CDR3 length, V gene, D gene, clone size, CDR3 DNA, CDR3 protein. The D gene is left open where the match is weak. Clone sizes are given selectively: once, few, many, or a class where the clone is expanded.

j_call: TRBJ2-3; cdr3_length: 17; v_call: TRBV4-3; d_call: .; clone_size: few; cdr3_nt: TGCGCCAGCAGCCAAGAAGGTGGGGGCCCGTCCACAGATACGCAGTATTTT; cdr3_aa: CASSQEGGGPSTDTQYF
j_call: TRBJ2-4; cdr3_length: 14; v_call: TRBV24-1; d_call: .; clone_size: .; cdr3_nt: TGTGCCACCAGTGATTCACGATTAACAAACATTCAGTACTTC; cdr3_aa: CATSDSRLTNIQYF
j_call: TRBJ1-2; cdr3_length: 12; v_call: TRBV2; d_call: .; clone_size: .; cdr3_nt: TGTGCCAGCAGGACCGACCTGATTGGCTACACCTTC; cdr3_aa: CASRTDLIGYTF
j_call: TRBJ2-1; cdr3_length: 14; v_call: TRBV27; d_call: TRBD1; clone_size: once; cdr3_nt: TGTGCCAGCAGTTTAGGGACAGGGCAGAATGAGCAGTTCTTC; cdr3_aa: CASSLGTGQNEQFF
j_call: TRBJ2-1; cdr3_length: 13; v_call: TRBV6-4; d_call: .; clone_size: .; cdr3_nt: TGTGCCAGCAGTGTACAGGCGGTGGATGAGCAGTTCTTC; cdr3_aa: CASSVQAVDEQFF
j_call: TRBJ1-2; cdr3_length: 16; v_call: TRBV5-5; d_call: .; clone_size: .; cdr3_nt: TGTGCCAGCAGCCCGACGGTGGGCGCATTTAACTATGGCTACACCTTC; cdr3_aa: CASSPTVGAFNYGYTF
j_call: TRBJ1-2; cdr3_length: 14; v_call: TRBV28; d_call: .; clone_size: .; cdr3_nt: TGTGCCAGCAACTGGGGCGGCACTAACTATGGCTACACCTTC; cdr3_aa: CASNWGGTNYGYTF
j_call: TRBJ2-1; cdr3_length: 13; v_call: TRBV6-5; d_call: .; clone_size: .; cdr3_nt: TGTGCCAGCAGTACACAGGTCACGGACGAGCAGTTCTTC; cdr3_aa: CASSTQVTDEQFF
j_call: TRBJ2-5; cdr3_length: 13; v_call: TRBV6-2/TRBV6-3; d_call: .; clone_size: .; cdr3_nt: TGTGCCAGCAGTTACTGGGAGAAAGAGACCCAGTACTTC; cdr3_aa: CASSYWEKETQYF
j_call: TRBJ1-1; cdr3_length: 16; v_call: TRBV7-6; d_call: .; clone_size: once; cdr3_nt: TGTGCCAGCAGCCTTCGGCGGGGGCCGTCGAACACTGAAGCTTTCTTT; cdr3_aa: CASSLRRGPSNTEAFF
j_call: TRBJ2-3; cdr3_length: 13; v_call: TRBV14; d_call: .; clone_size: .; cdr3_nt: TGTGCCAGCAGCCCGTGGACGGAAGATACGCAGTATTTT; cdr3_aa: CASSPWTEDTQYF
j_call: TRBJ2-2; cdr3_length: 16; v_call: TRBV10-3; d_call: .; clone_size: .; cdr3_nt: TGTGCCATCAGTGAGTTTGAGACAGGCCGCACCGGGGAGCTGTTTTTT; cdr3_aa: CAISEFETGRTGELFF
j_call: TRBJ2-5; cdr3_length: 15; v_call: TRBV6-5; d_call: .; clone_size: .; cdr3_nt: TGTGCCAGCAGTTACTTCGACAGTATCCAAGAGACCCAGTACTTC; cdr3_aa: CASSYFDSIQETQYF
j_call: TRBJ1-1; cdr3_length: 13; v_call: TRBV7-9; d_call: .; clone_size: once; cdr3_nt: TGTGCCAGCAGCCGCCCGGTACAGGCTGAAGCTTTCTTT; cdr3_aa: CASSRPVQAEAFF
j_call: TRBJ2-1; cdr3_length: 14; v_call: TRBV20-1; d_call: TRBD2; clone_size: .; cdr3_nt: TGCAGTGCTAGTCAAGCGGGACCGTACAATGAGCAGTTCTTC; cdr3_aa: CSASQAGPYNEQFF
j_call: TRBJ2-5; cdr3_length: 14; v_call: TRBV24-1; d_call: .; clone_size: .; cdr3_nt: TGTGCCACCAGCCAGAGGAAAGGACTAGAGACCCAGTACTTC; cdr3_aa: CATSQRKGLETQYF
j_call: TRBJ2-3; cdr3_length: 12; v_call: TRBV5-1; d_call: .; clone_size: .; cdr3_nt: TGCGCCAGCACTACCTACGGGGATACGCAGTATTTT; cdr3_aa: CASTTYGDTQYF
j_call: TRBJ2-2; cdr3_length: 17; v_call: TRBV5-6; d_call: .; clone_size: .; cdr3_nt: TGTGCCAGCAGCCGGAGGACAGGGAGGGAGAGCACCGGGGAGCTGTTTTTT; cdr3_aa: CASSRRTGRESTGELFF
j_call: TRBJ1-1; cdr3_length: 12; v_call: TRBV29-1; d_call: .; clone_size: .; cdr3_nt: TGCAGCGGAGGTTCCCGGAACACTGAAGCTTTCTTT; cdr3_aa: CSGGSRNTEAFF
j_call: TRBJ1-6; cdr3_length: 16; v_call: TRBV6-5; d_call: .; clone_size: few; cdr3_nt: TGTGCCAGCAGTTTTCGAATGGGGGGCACGCACTCACCCCTCCACTTT; cdr3_aa: CASSFRMGGTHSPLHF
j_call: TRBJ2-2; cdr3_length: 15; v_call: TRBV29-1; d_call: TRBD2; clone_size: once; cdr3_nt: TGCAGCGTTGGACGAACTAGCGCGAACACCGGGGAGCTGTTTTTT; cdr3_aa: CSVGRTSANTGELFF
j_call: TRBJ1-3; cdr3_length: 14; v_call: TRBV4-1; d_call: .; clone_size: .; cdr3_nt: TGCGCCATCCGCTACCGAGGGCTCCGAAACACCATATATTTT; cdr3_aa: CAIRYRGLRNTIYF
j_call: TRBJ2-5; cdr3_length: 13; v_call: TRBV19; d_call: .; clone_size: .; cdr3_nt: TGTGCCAGTAGTTCAGGGTTCCAAGAGACCCAGTACTTC; cdr3_aa: CASSSGFQETQYF
j_call: TRBJ2-1; cdr3_length: 17; v_call: TRBV4-1; d_call: TRBD2; clone_size: .; cdr3_nt: TGCGCCAGCAGCCAAGTTTTTGGGACTAGCGGGGGAAATGAGCAGTTCTTC; cdr3_aa: CASSQVFGTSGGNEQFF
j_call: TRBJ1-1; cdr3_length: 14; v_call: TRBV9; d_call: .; clone_size: .; cdr3_nt: TGTGCCAGCAGCTCACGGGGGGTGAACACTGAAGCTTTCTTT; cdr3_aa: CASSSRGVNTEAFF
j_call: TRBJ1-6; cdr3_length: 17; v_call: TRBV7-2; d_call: .; clone_size: once; cdr3_nt: TGTGCCAGCAGCTTAGAGACAGGACGGAAAGATAATTCACCCCTCCACTTT; cdr3_aa: CASSLETGRKDNSPLHF
j_call: TRBJ2-3; cdr3_length: 14; v_call: TRBV11-2; d_call: TRBD1; clone_size: .; cdr3_nt: TGTGCCAGCAGCGACAGGGCGCGCGTCTATACGCAGTATTTT; cdr3_aa: CASSDRARVYTQYF
j_call: TRBJ2-3; cdr3_length: 12; v_call: TRBV10-1; d_call: TRBD2; clone_size: .; cdr3_nt: TGCGCCAGCAGGGGGCACGGGACTAGCCCGTATTTT; cdr3_aa: CASRGHGTSPYF
j_call: TRBJ1-5; cdr3_length: 15; v_call: TRBV18; d_call: .; clone_size: .; cdr3_nt: TGTGCCAGCTCACGGGGGGGGTTACCGGCTCAGCCCCAGCATTTT; cdr3_aa: CASSRGGLPAQPQHF
j_call: TRBJ2-7; cdr3_length: 13; v_call: TRBV11-1; d_call: .; clone_size: .; cdr3_nt: TGTGCCAGCAGGGGAGGGGGAGCCTACGAGCAGTACTTC; cdr3_aa: CASRGGGAYEQYF
j_call: TRBJ1-5; cdr3_length: 12; v_call: TRBV7-9; d_call: .; clone_size: .; cdr3_nt: TGTGCCAGCGCCTTGGACTATCAGCCCCAGCATTTT; cdr3_aa: CASALDYQPQHF
j_call: TRBJ2-1; cdr3_length: 19; v_call: TRBV7-2; d_call: TRBD2; clone_size: .; cdr3_nt: TGTGCCAGCAGCTTTCCCCTGCGGGGGGGCCGCCTCTCCTACAATGAGCAGTTCTTC; cdr3_aa: CASSFPLRGGRLSYNEQFF
j_call: TRBJ2-3; cdr3_length: 15; v_call: TRBV7-9; d_call: .; clone_size: few; cdr3_nt: TGTGCCAGCAGCTTGGGCGGAACTAGCACAGATACGCAGTATTTT; cdr3_aa: CASSLGGTSTDTQYF
j_call: TRBJ1-6; cdr3_length: 16; v_call: TRBV27; d_call: .; clone_size: few; cdr3_nt: TGTGCCAGCAGTTTACGCTGGGAGTACAGGGATTCACCCCTCCACTTT; cdr3_aa: CASSLRWEYRDSPLHF
j_call: TRBJ2-5; cdr3_length: 14; v_call: TRBV19; d_call: .; clone_size: .; cdr3_nt: TGTGCCAGTAGCCCTGGGACCTCGGAAGAGACCCAGTACTTC; cdr3_aa: CASSPGTSEETQYF
j_call: TRBJ1-5; cdr3_length: 15; v_call: TRBV6-5; d_call: TRBD1; clone_size: .; cdr3_nt: TGTGCCAGCAGACCCGGACAGGGAATCAATCAGCCCCAGCATTTT; cdr3_aa: CASRPGQGINQPQHF
j_call: TRBJ2-1; cdr3_length: 14; v_call: TRBV5-8; d_call: .; clone_size: .; cdr3_nt: TGTGCCAGCAGCCAACTTTGGCGGAGCAATGAGCAGTTCTTC; cdr3_aa: CASSQLWRSNEQFF
j_call: TRBJ1-2; cdr3_length: 18; v_call: TRBV11-2; d_call: .; clone_size: .; cdr3_nt: TGTGCCAGCAGCTTAGTGTTCTGGGGGGGGCCAGCTAACTATGGCTACACCTTC; cdr3_aa: CASSLVFWGGPANYGYTF
j_call: TRBJ1-6; cdr3_length: 14; v_call: TRBV6-5; d_call: .; clone_size: .; cdr3_nt: TGTGCCAGCAGGAGAACAGGGATGGATTCACCCCTCCACTTT; cdr3_aa: CASRRTGMDSPLHF
j_call: TRBJ1-1; cdr3_length: 13; v_call: TRBV7-2; d_call: .; clone_size: .; cdr3_nt: TGTGCCAGCAGCTATCAGGGTGCCACTGAAGCTTTCTTT; cdr3_aa: CASSYQGATEAFF
j_call: TRBJ2-1; cdr3_length: 10; v_call: TRBV29-1; d_call: .; clone_size: few; cdr3_nt: TGCAGCGTTCTAGGGCGGGAGCAGTTCTTC; cdr3_aa: CSVLGREQFF
j_call: TRBJ1-4; cdr3_length: 13; v_call: TRBV19; d_call: .; clone_size: once; cdr3_nt: TGTGCCAGTAGGGCCGCCTCTAATGAAAAACTGTTTTTT; cdr3_aa: CASRAASNEKLFF
j_call: TRBJ1-1; cdr3_length: 14; v_call: TRBV30; d_call: .; clone_size: .; cdr3_nt: TGTGCCTGGAGGGACTCCCGTATGAACACTGAAGCTTTCTTT; cdr3_aa: CAWRDSRMNTEAFF
j_call: TRBJ2-1; cdr3_length: 12; v_call: TRBV19; d_call: .; clone_size: .; cdr3_nt: TGTGCCAGTTTGGGGTGGAGGAATGAGCAGTTCTTC; cdr3_aa: CASLGWRNEQFF
j_call: TRBJ2-7; cdr3_length: 11; v_call: TRBV6-5; d_call: .; clone_size: .; cdr3_nt: TGTGCCAGCAGTTGGGGCGGAGAGCAGTACTTC; cdr3_aa: CASSWGGEQYF
j_call: TRBJ2-1; cdr3_length: 15; v_call: TRBV13; d_call: .; clone_size: .; cdr3_nt: TGTGCCAGCCGCTTATGGTCAGGGGGGTTCAATGAGCAGTTCTTC; cdr3_aa: CASRLWSGGFNEQFF
j_call: TRBJ1-2; cdr3_length: 14; v_call: TRBV7-8; d_call: .; clone_size: .; cdr3_nt: TGTGCCAGCAGCCTGGGGACGGGAAACTATGGCTACACCTTC; cdr3_aa: CASSLGTGNYGYTF
j_call: TRBJ2-1; cdr3_length: 15; v_call: TRBV6-5; d_call: TRBD2; clone_size: .; cdr3_nt: TGTGCCAGCACGTCTGCGGGAGGAGGCTACAATGAGCAGTTCTTC; cdr3_aa: CASTSAGGGYNEQFF
j_call: TRBJ2-2; cdr3_length: 14; v_call: TRBV7-6; d_call: TRBD1; clone_size: .; cdr3_nt: TGTGCCAGCAGCTCGTCACAGGGGGCCGGGGAGCTGTTTTTT; cdr3_aa: CASSSSQGAGELFF
j_call: TRBJ2-5; cdr3_length: 14; v_call: TRBV7-3; d_call: TRBD1; clone_size: .; cdr3_nt: TGTGCCAGCAGCCTCGCAGGGGGCCCCTTTATTTGGTACTTC; cdr3_aa: CASSLAGGPFIWYF